This record looks at one T cell receptor beta chain sequence and its context. What it recognizes is unknown. TCRdb fed the 5' RACE reads into MiXCR, producing one record per CDR3 protein. This repertoire shows over 250,000 distinct CDR3 sequences, over 4% found once; its top ten account for just under 25%. This CDR3 spans 14 amino acids. Germline V CDR1 and CDR2: LGHNA, YSLEER. Trimming removed 6 bases from V and 1 base from J, with 12 bases in between. These data originate in a study of T cells after yellow fever vaccination. General observations from the study: The study noted that FACS-sorted repertoires could contain abundant clonotypes contaminating from the bulk population.

This sequence originates from a man aged 18 to 30 who received the YFV17D yellow fever vaccine. Sequencing was performed on PBMCs, taken 5 days after the yellow fever booster vaccination. The chain carries TRBV4-3 and TRBJ1-1; no clear D. The CDR3 nucleotides read TGCGCCAGCAGTCTCGCCTTTGGGAACACTGAAGCTTTCTTT. Its translation is CASSLAFGNTEAFF.